A selection of T cell receptor beta chains follows, all from one sample in a study of blood T cell repertoires in COVID-19. The repertoire was sequenced with immunoSEQ multiplex PCR; TCRdb's copy has only in-frame clones and lacks some. The data contain 250,000 to 350,000 clones, 70% to 90% of them singletons. Sequenced material: PBMCs or T cells enriched from blood (not recorded which). The receptors shown here come from a woman in her 40s who had recovered from COVID-19. The CDR3 runs from the conserved cysteine through the conserved F or W. The D gene is left open where the match is weak. Clone size is shown for a subset of rows, as once, few, many or a class of expanded clone.

abundance	j_gene	v_gene	d_gene	CDR3aa	CDR3nt
NA	TRBJ2-7	TRBV5-1	NA	CASSLVGGLHEQYF	TGCGCCAGCAGCTTGGTAGGGGGTCTGCACGAGCAGTACTTC
NA	TRBJ1-5	TRBV5-1	TRBD1	CASSSGTGGNQPQHF	TGCGCCAGCAGCTCCGGGACAGGAGGCAATCAGCCCCAGCATTTT
once	TRBJ1-1	TRBV5-3	NA	CARSLMRWGRWAFF	TGTGCCAGAAGCTTGATGCGCTGGGGCCGATGGGCTTTCTTT
NA	TRBJ2-5	TRBV28	TRBD1	CAIRGQGKETQYF	TGTGCCATCCGTGGACAGGGTAAAGAGACCCAGTACTTC
NA	TRBJ2-1	TRBV10-1	NA	CASSESTSYNEQFF	TGCGCCAGCAGTGAGTCGACTAGCTACAATGAGCAGTTCTTC
once	TRBJ2-1	TRBV5-1	TRBD2	CASSAAAGRAGNEQFF	TGCGCCAGCAGCGCGGCTGCCGGGAGGGCCGGGAATGAGCAGTTCTTC
once	TRBJ1-2	TRBV28	NA	CASATGGGYTF	TGTGCCAGCGCGACAGGCGGGGGCTACACCTTC
NA	TRBJ2-5	TRBV28	TRBD2	CASSLHSSGNWETQYF	TGTGCCAGCAGTTTACATAGTAGCGGGAATTGGGAGACCCAGTACTTC
NA	TRBJ2-1	TRBV11-1	TRBD2	CASSLVSGRGEQFF	TGTGCCAGCAGCTTAGTTAGCGGGAGGGGTGAGCAGTTCTTC
few	TRBJ2-5	TRBV11-1	NA	CASSLGRETQYF	TGTGCCAGCAGCTTAGGCAGGGAGACCCAGTACTTC
NA	TRBJ2-3	TRBV19	NA	CASGGAWATDTQYF	TGTGCCAGCGGAGGGGCTTGGGCCACAGATACGCAGTATTTT
many	TRBJ2-1	TRBV7-9	TRBD2	CASSASGRAGEQFF	TGTGCCAGCAGCGCTAGCGGGAGGGCCGGAGAGCAGTTCTTC
NA	TRBJ1-1	TRBV7-8	TRBD1	CASSVTGPNTEAFF	TGTGCCAGCAGCGTGACAGGGCCGAACACTGAAGCTTTCTTT
NA	TRBJ2-3	TRBV5-6	TRBD2	CASSFRTSGSTDTQYF	TGTGCCAGCAGCTTCCGGACTAGCGGGAGTACAGATACGCAGTATTTT
NA	TRBJ2-1	TRBV11-3	TRBD1	CASSLRSGTGAYNEQFF	TGTGCCAGCAGCCTAAGATCCGGGACAGGGGCTTACAATGAGCAGTTCTTC
NA	TRBJ1-2	TRBV6-5	TRBD1	CASTDLGQGAGYTF	TGTGCCAGCACCGACCTAGGACAGGGGGCTGGCTACACCTTC
NA	TRBJ1-1	TRBV28	NA	CASSGNTEAFF	TGTGCCTCCAGCGGGAACACTGAAGCTTTCTTT
NA	TRBJ2-1	TRBV3-1/TRBV3-2	TRBD2	CASSQDYLAGPGNEQFF	TGTGCCAGCAGCCAAGATTATCTAGCGGGGCCCGGTAATGAGCAGTTCTTC
NA	TRBJ1-4	TRBV5-4	TRBD1	CASSLGHGQETTNEKLFF	TGTGCCAGCAGCTTGGGCCACGGACAGGAAACAACTAATGAAAAACTGTTTTTT
NA	TRBJ2-3	TRBV7-8	TRBD2	CASSFESAGEDTQYF	TGTGCCAGCAGCTTTGAGTCAGCGGGAGAAGATACGCAGTATTTT
NA	TRBJ2-1	TRBV5-4	TRBD1	CASSRDRGGEQFF	TGTGCCAGCAGCAGGGACAGGGGGGGGGAGCAGTTCTTC
NA	TRBJ1-6	TRBV9	TRBD1	CASSARQGQNSPLHF	TGTGCCAGCAGCGCTCGACAGGGGCAGAATTCACCCCTCCACTTT
NA	TRBJ2-3	TRBV28	NA	CASSSAPGTTDTDTQYF	TGTGCCAGCAGTTCCGCCCCCGGGACAACCGACACAGATACGCAGTATTTT
NA	TRBJ2-7	TRBV18	TRBD2	CASSPASGGSSSYEQYF	TGTGCCAGCTCACCAGCTAGCGGTGGTTCGAGCTCCTACGAGCAGTACTTC
NA	TRBJ2-2	TRBV3-1/TRBV3-2	NA	CASSQVRAGELFF	TGTGCCAGCAGCCAAGTCCGAGCCGGGGAGCTGTTTTTT
NA	TRBJ2-1	TRBV30	NA	CAWKPTRGAGEQFF	TGTGCCTGGAAACCAACAAGGGGAGCGGGTGAGCAGTTCTTC
NA	TRBJ2-1	TRBV24-1	TRBD1	CATSETGTGNRDEQFF	TGTGCCACCAGTGAGACCGGGACAGGGAACAGGGATGAGCAGTTCTTC
few	TRBJ1-2	TRBV6-5	NA	CASTDGGYGYTF	TGTGCCAGCACCGACGGGGGCTATGGCTACACCTTC
NA	TRBJ1-2	TRBV19	TRBD1	CASSRGDREFGYTF	TGTGCCAGTAGTAGAGGGGACAGGGAGTTTGGCTACACCTTC
NA	TRBJ2-7	TRBV11-2	NA	CASSLDGSEYEQYF	TGTGCCAGCAGCTTAGACGGGAGTGAGTACGAGCAGTACTTC
NA	TRBJ1-2	TRBV9	NA	CASSVGLTATNYGYTF	TGTGCCAGCAGCGTAGGATTAACAGCCACTAACTATGGCTACACCTTC
NA	TRBJ1-4	TRBV7-9	TRBD1	CASSLPGQESFNEKLFF	TGTGCCAGCAGCTTGCCGGGACAGGAGTCCTTTAATGAAAAACTGTTTTTT
NA	TRBJ2-3	TRBV27	TRBD2	CASLFLAGVLTDTQYF	TGTGCCAGCCTCTTCTTAGCGGGAGTGTTGACAGATACGCAGTATTTT
NA	TRBJ2-4	TRBV2	TRBD1	CASTWDRQIQNIQYF	TGTGCCAGCACGTGGGACAGGCAGATTCAAAACATTCAGTACTTC
once	TRBJ2-7	TRBV19	TRBD1	CASSLQGGPYEQYF	TGTGCCAGTAGTCTACAGGGGGGACCCTACGAGCAGTACTTC
NA	TRBJ2-7	TRBV3-1/TRBV3-2	TRBD2	CASSQTSDSYEQYF	TGTGCCAGCAGCCAGACTAGCGACTCCTACGAGCAGTACTTC
NA	TRBJ2-2	TRBV5-4	TRBD1	CASSFDRGLRGTGELFF	TGTGCCAGCAGCTTCGACAGGGGGCTCAGGGGAACCGGGGAGCTGTTTTTT
NA	TRBJ2-5	TRBV30	NA	CAWSPIAPGETQYF	TGTGCCTGGAGCCCCATAGCCCCCGGGGAGACCCAGTACTTC
NA	TRBJ1-5	TRBV28	TRBD1	CASSFSRGLNQPQHF	TGTGCCAGCAGTTTCTCCAGGGGGCTCAATCAGCCCCAGCATTTT
once	TRBJ1-5	TRBV28	NA	CASSYATRGGNQPQHF	TGTGCCAGCAGTTACGCAACCAGGGGTGGCAATCAGCCCCAGCATTTT
NA	TRBJ2-7	TRBV19	NA	CASSADPDRRAEQYF	TGTGCCAGTAGTGCCGACCCGGACAGACGGGCCGAGCAGTACTTC
NA	TRBJ2-7	TRBV7-2	NA	CASSLSAGPRNEQYF	TGTGCCAGCAGCTTATCGGCGGGACCCAGGAACGAGCAGTACTTC
NA	TRBJ1-5	TRBV19	TRBD1	CASSAGQGIQPQHF	TGTGCCAGTAGTGCGGGACAGGGAATACAGCCCCAGCATTTT
NA	TRBJ1-2	TRBV10-3	NA	CASEVLPGDANYGYTF	TGTGCCTCCGAGGTCTTACCAGGGGACGCTAACTATGGCTACACCTTC
many	TRBJ1-1	TRBV4-1	NA	CASSQPLRARVSDTEAFF	TGCGCCAGCAGCCAGCCCCTAAGGGCCAGGGTCTCGGACACTGAAGCTTTCTTT
NA	TRBJ1-2	TRBV12-2	NA	CASRHRQGCPGGDYGYTF	TGTGCAAGTCGCCATCGACAGGGATGCCCAGGTGGGGACTATGGCTACACCTTC
NA	TRBJ1-5	TRBV6-6	NA	CASSYSPSQGNQPQHF	TGTGCCAGCAGTTACTCACCCTCCCAGGGGAATCAGCCCCAGCATTTT
once	TRBJ2-1	TRBV7-2	NA	CASSFGDNYNEQFF	TGTGCCAGCAGCTTTGGGGACAACTACAATGAGCAGTTCTTC
few	TRBJ1-6	TRBV27	NA	CASSWTRRYSYNSPLHF	TGTGCCAGCAGTTGGACAAGGCGCTACTCCTATAATTCACCCCTCCACTTT
NA	TRBJ1-6	TRBV2	NA	CASNGVTGPDNSPLHF	TGTGCCAGCAACGGAGTCACAGGGCCTGATAATTCACCCCTCCACTTT
NA	TRBJ1-4	TRBV3-1/TRBV3-2	NA	CASSRAPTREKLFF	TGTGCCAGCAGCCGGGCCCCAACACGTGAAAAACTGTTTTTT
NA	TRBJ1-4	TRBV7-2	TRBD1	CASSRQGTNEKLFF	TGTGCCAGCAGCAGACAGGGAACTAATGAAAAACTGTTTTTT
NA	TRBJ2-1	TRBV18	NA	CASSPRADTKNEQFF	TGTGCCAGCTCACCTCGGGCGGACACCAAGAATGAGCAGTTCTTC
NA	TRBJ1-4	TRBV18	TRBD1	CASSPPGTGVEKLFF	TGTGCCAGCTCACCGCCAGGGACAGGGGTAGAAAAACTGTTTTTT
NA	TRBJ2-1	TRBV19	NA	CASSISGTRNEQFF	TGTGCCAGTAGTATATCCGGGACACGGAATGAGCAGTTCTTC
NA	TRBJ2-1	TRBV12-3/TRBV12-4	NA	CASNQLDEQFF	TGTGCCAGCAACCAACTAGATGAGCAGTTCTTC
few	TRBJ2-1	TRBV7-2	TRBD2	CASSPTSGRVDEQFF	TGTGCCAGCAGCCCGACTAGCGGGAGGGTCGATGAGCAGTTCTTC
NA	TRBJ2-3	TRBV13	TRBD2	CASSPTSGTDTQYF	TGTGCCAGCAGCCCGACTAGCGGAACAGATACGCAGTATTTT
NA	TRBJ1-1	TRBV25-1	NA	CASSENSFTEAFF	TGTGCCAGCAGTGAGAACAGTTTCACTGAAGCTTTCTTT